The 21 T cell receptor beta chains in this list originate from one sample, sequenced in a study of blood T cell repertoires in COVID-19. Sequenced by immunoSEQ multiplex PCR; TCRdb stores in-frame clones only, minus some. There are around 300,000 clones in the sample; about 90% occur only once, and about 4% lies in the top ten. The sequencing sample was made of peripheral blood. Source of these receptors: a woman in her thirties or forties with acute or convalescent COVID-19.

The chain recombines TRBV6-5 with TRBJ2-2; 7 bases agree with TRBD1. The CDR3 spans 14 residues. Germline values: CDR1 MNHEY, CDR2 SVGAGI. After removal of 6 bases from V and 5 bases from J, the junction contained 6 bases not matched to a gene. CDR3 amino acids: CASSRTGETGELFF. In DNA, the CDR3 is TGTGCCAGCAGCCGAACAGGGGAGACCGGGGAGCTGTTTTTT.

The chain links TRBV6-5 to TRBJ1-5; TRBD1 matches 7 bases. The CDR3 sequence is 14 residues long. J lost 7 bases, V lost 8 bases, and 11 bases had no gene match. Per germline, CDR1 MNHEY and CDR2 SVGAGI. DNA of the CDR3: TGTGCCAGCGGACAGGCGGGGCCGGTACAGCCCCAGCATTTT. Translated: CASGQAGPVQPQHF.

Only one count was recorded for this clone. The gene calls are TRBV7-6 and TRBJ2-5; D gene uncertain. V lost 3 bases to trimming and J lost 1 base, with 6 bases between them. CDR1 and CDR2 from the germline V gene are SGHVS and FNYEAQ. This CDR3 region has 13 residues. CDR3 loop: CASSFSLQETQYF. The DNA of the CDR3 is TGTGCCAGCAGCTTTTCCCTCCAAGAGACCCAGTACTTC.

The V gene is TRBV12-2, the J gene TRBJ1-3. TRBV12-2 is marked as a pseudogene. CDR3 length: 14 amino acids. CDR3 bases: TGTGCAAGGCGGGACTTCAGCTCTGGAAACACCATATATTTT. It encodes CARRDFSSGNTIYF.

The chain employs TRBV14 and TRBJ1-4; D is ambiguous. CDR3 length: 15 amino acids. Trimming stripped 2 bases from V and 0 bases from J, with 7 bases between. From germline, CDR1 is SGHDN and CDR2 FVKESK. The CDR3 coding sequence is TGTGCCAGCAGCCAACGGGAGCCAACTAATGAAAAACTGTTTTTT. It translates to CASSQREPTNEKLFF.

V and J are TRBV19 and TRBJ2-3; 9 bases align to TRBD1. V was clipped by 7 bases and J by 6 bases; unmatched bases: 5. Germline V gene data show CDR1 as LNHDA and CDR2 as SQIVND (reference sequence). The CDR3 consists of 13 residues. The CDR3 loop is CASKRDRDDTQYF. Here the CDR3 DNA reads TGTGCCAGTAAGCGGGACAGGGACGATACGCAGTATTTT.

The chain carries TRBV4-1 and TRBJ1-1, with 7 positions matching TRBD1. Germline CDR1 reads MGHRA; CDR2 reads YSYEKL. This CDR3 is 14 amino acids long. Trimming took 3 bases from V and 11 from J; bases not matched to a gene: 12. CDR3 protein: CASSHLREGAEAFF. In DNA, the CDR3 is TGCGCCAGCAGCCACCTCCGAGAGGGGGCAGAGGCTTTCTTT.

The chain employs TRBV19 and TRBJ2-3; TRBD1 agrees at 7 bases. Looked up from germline, CDR1 is LNHDA and CDR2 is SQIVND (reference sequence). This CDR3 has 14 residues. V lost 5 bases, J lost 3 bases, and 5 bases stayed unmatched. The CDR3 reads CASSALTGTDTQYF. CDR3 in DNA: TGTGCCAGTAGTGCCCTGACAGGGACAGATACGCAGTATTTT.

The CDR3 here is CASSVTSGTDTQYF. The CDR3 DNA reads as TGTGCCAGCAGTGTCACTAGCGGAACAGATACGCAGTATTTT. The V call is TRBV2, the J call TRBJ2-3; 8 bases match TRBD2. The V gene end was trimmed by 4 bases and the J gene end by 3 bases; junction bases not matched to a gene: 3. The V gene's germline CDR1 is SNHLY and CDR2 FYNNEI. The CDR3 is 14 residues long. Complete variable domain (other parts from reference TRBV2 and TRBJ2-3): EPEVTQTPSHQVTQMGQEVILRCVPISNHLYFYWYRQILGQKVEFLVSFYNNEISEKSEIFDDQFSVERPDGSNFTLKIRSTKLEDSAMYFCASSVTSGTDTQYFGPGTRLTVL.

The rearrangement uses TRBV24-1 and TRBJ1-5; D is undetermined. CDR1 KGHDR and CDR2 SFDVKD come from the germline V gene. The CDR3 loop spans 18 amino acids. Trimming took 6 bases from V and 0 from J, leaving 20 bases between them. The CDR3 region has the DNA TGTGCCACCAGTTCATGGTTTCGGGTCCCGTATAGCAATCAGCCCCAGCATTTT. Translating gives CATSSWFRVPYSNQPQHF.

This rearrangement joins TRBV5-1 to TRBJ2-5; the match to TRBD2 covers 7 bases. Germline trimming cut 0 bases from V and 5 bases from J; bases unmatched to any gene: 10. The germline V gene has CDR1 SGHRS and CDR2 YFSETQ. This CDR3 is built from 16 residues. The CDR3 reads CASSLEAGTPGETQYF. In nucleotides, the CDR3 is TGCGCCAGCAGCTTGGAAGCGGGGACGCCCGGGGAGACCCAGTACTTC.

This clone showed up just a few times. The chain carries TRBV9 and TRBJ2-2; TRBD2 might be the D (6 bases). This CDR3 region has 14 residues. Germline CDR1 SGDLS, CDR2 YYNGEE. V lost 7 bases to trimming and J lost 5 bases, with 15 bases between them. The CDR3 here is CASGGQEGTGELFF. Written as DNA, the CDR3 is TGTGCCAGCGGAGGCCAGGAGGGGACCGGGGAGCTGTTTTTT.

The chain employs TRBV6-1 and TRBJ2-1; perhaps TRBD1 as D (5 bases). The CDR3 sequence is 14 residues long. CDR1 MNHNS and CDR2 SASEGT come from the germline V gene. Trimming cost V 1 base and J 4 bases, with 8 bases left between them. The CDR3 loop is CASSEVRAYNEQFF. DNA of the CDR3: TGTGCCAGCAGTGAAGTCAGGGCATACAATGAGCAGTTCTTC.

This clone was counted once. The V and J genes are TRBV5-1 and TRBJ2-1, with 10 bases lining up with TRBD1. The junction had 12 bases not matched to a gene; V was cut back by 2 bases and J by 4 bases. Germline CDR1 reads SGHRS; CDR2 reads YFSETQ. This CDR3 spans 18 amino acids. The CDR3 DNA reads as TGCGCCAGCAGCTTCGGGACAGGGGACCCGTCCCCATACAATGAGCAGTTCTTC. Translated, it gives CASSFGTGDPSPYNEQFF. The entire variable domain, with the rest obtained from reference TRBV5-1 and TRBJ2-1, is as follows: KAGVTQTPRYLIKTRGQQVTLSCSPISGHRSVSWYQQTPGQGLQFLFEYFSETQRNKGNFPGRFSGRQFSNSRSEMNVSTLELGDSALYLCASSFGTGDPSPYNEQFFGPGTRLTVL.

The V and J genes are TRBV29-1 and TRBJ1-3, with a tentative D call TRBD1 (6 bases). The CDR3 covers 14 residues. Between the trimmed V and J ends, which lost 0 bases and 1 base, there was a span of 7 bases. The germline V gene encodes CDR1 SQVTM and CDR2 ANQGSEA. The CDR3 DNA reads TGCAGCGTTGAAGATACAGGGTCTGGAAACACCATATATTTT. Amino acids: CSVEDTGSGNTIYF.

The DNA of the CDR3 is TGTGCCAGCAGTTCCAGGGGCCGGGAGACCCAGTACTTC. Its translation: CASSSRGRETQYF. V and J are TRBV27 and TRBJ2-5; tentative D call: TRBD1 (6 bases). The V end lost 4 bases, the J end lost 5 bases, and 11 bases lay between the germline ends. The CDR3 consists of 13 residues. In germline, CDR1 is MNHEY, CDR2 SMNVEV (reference sequence).

V is TRBV6-2 or TRBV6-3 and J is TRBJ1-2; 11 positions agree with TRBD1. Germline V CDR1 and CDR2: MNHEY, SVGEGT. V was clipped by 1 base and J by 2 bases; unmatched bases: 12. The CDR3 sequence is 19 residues long. The CDR3 loop is CASSYLTPGQGGKNYGYTF. The CDR3 nucleotides read TGTGCCAGCAGTTACTTGACCCCGGGACAGGGGGGAAAAAACTATGGCTACACCTTC.

The J gene is TRBJ1-2, the V gene TRBV7-8; TRBD1 matches at 7 bases. The J segment lost 8 bases and the V segment lost 4 bases, leaving 7 bases of the junction unmatched. The CDR3 totals 13 residues. The germline V gene has CDR1 SGHVS and CDR2 FQNEAQ. The CDR3, as DNA: TGTGCCAGCAGCTCCACAGGGGTATGGGGCTACACCTTC. This gives the protein CASSSTGVWGYTF.

The chain couples TRBV19 to TRBJ2-3; TRBD2 aligns across 15 bases. Trimming at V came to 7 bases and at J to 4 bases, leaving 9 bases not matched to a gene. This CDR3 comprises 17 residues. The V gene's germline CDR1 is LNHDA and CDR2 SQIVND (reference sequence). CDR3 protein: CASTRTSGGASSDTQYF. The DNA for the CDR3 is TGTGCCAGTACGAGGACTAGCGGGGGGGCGTCCTCAGATACGCAGTATTTT.

The gene calls are TRBV3-1 (or the pseudogene TRBV3-2) and TRBJ2-5; 15 nucleotides align to TRBD2. V was pared by 4 bases and J by 4 bases, with 4 bases of the junction left unmatched. In germline, CDR1 is LGHDT, CDR2 YNNKEL (reference sequence). The CDR3 has 16 residues. The CDR3 spells CASSRPGLAGGETQYF. CDR3 bases: TGTGCCAGCAGCCGGCCGGGACTAGCGGGGGGAGAGACCCAGTACTTC.

V is TRBV6-5 and J is TRBJ1-1; maybe TRBD1 (5 bases). Germline CDR1 reads MNHEY; CDR2 reads SVGAGI. V was shortened by 6 bases and J by 4 bases, with 12 bases between the two germline ends. The CDR3 extends over 13 amino acids. CDR3 nucleotides: TGTGCCAGCAGCCGACAGAAGGGCACTGAAGCTTTCTTT. This gives the protein CASSRQKGTEAFF.